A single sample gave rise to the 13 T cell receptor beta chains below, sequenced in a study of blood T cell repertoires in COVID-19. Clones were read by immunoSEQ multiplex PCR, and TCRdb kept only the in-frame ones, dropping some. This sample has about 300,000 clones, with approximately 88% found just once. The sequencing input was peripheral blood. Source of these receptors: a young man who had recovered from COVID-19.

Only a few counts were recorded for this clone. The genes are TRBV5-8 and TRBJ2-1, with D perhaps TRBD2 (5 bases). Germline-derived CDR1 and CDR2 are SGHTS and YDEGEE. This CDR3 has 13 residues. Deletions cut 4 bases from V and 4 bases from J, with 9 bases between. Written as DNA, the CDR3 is TGTGCCAGCAGCCTAGGACTTTACAATGAGCAGTTCTTC. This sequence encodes CASSLGLYNEQFF.

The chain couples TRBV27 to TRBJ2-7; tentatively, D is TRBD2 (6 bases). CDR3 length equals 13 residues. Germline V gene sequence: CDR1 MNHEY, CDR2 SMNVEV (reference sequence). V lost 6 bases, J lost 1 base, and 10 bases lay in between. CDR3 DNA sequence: TGTGCCAGCAGACTGGGACTTTCCTACGAGCAGTACTTC. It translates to CASRLGLSYEQYF.

The CDR3 DNA follows: TGTGCCAGCAGTTACCCCACTCGGGGGGCCCCATCCTACGAGCAGTACTTC. Translation: CASSYPTRGAPSYEQYF. The chain uses TRBV6-2 or TRBV6-3 and TRBJ2-7, with D perhaps matching TRBD2 (7 bases). V lost 2 bases and J 1 base, leaving 18 bases between the germline ends. CDR3 length equals 17 residues. Germline V CDR1 and CDR2: MNHEY, SVGEGT.

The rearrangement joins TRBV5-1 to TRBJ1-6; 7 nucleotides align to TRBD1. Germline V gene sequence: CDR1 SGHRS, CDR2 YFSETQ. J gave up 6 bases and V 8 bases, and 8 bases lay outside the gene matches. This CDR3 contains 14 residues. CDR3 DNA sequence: TGCGCCAGTAAACTTCGGGACAGTAATTCACCCCTCCACTTT. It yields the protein CASKLRDSNSPLHF.

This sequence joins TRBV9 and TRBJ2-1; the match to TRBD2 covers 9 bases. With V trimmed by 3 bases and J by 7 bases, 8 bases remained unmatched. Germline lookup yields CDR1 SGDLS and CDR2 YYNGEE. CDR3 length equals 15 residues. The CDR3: CASSGAGGPRNEQFF. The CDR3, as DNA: TGTGCCAGCAGCGGGGCGGGAGGGCCAAGGAATGAGCAGTTCTTC.

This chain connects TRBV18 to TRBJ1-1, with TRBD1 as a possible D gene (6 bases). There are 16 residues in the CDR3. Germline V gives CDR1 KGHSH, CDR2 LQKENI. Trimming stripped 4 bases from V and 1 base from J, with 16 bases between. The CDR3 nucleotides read TGTGCCAGCTCACTTTATCCCCACAGGGAGAACACTGAAGCTTTCTTT. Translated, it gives CASSLYPHRENTEAFF.

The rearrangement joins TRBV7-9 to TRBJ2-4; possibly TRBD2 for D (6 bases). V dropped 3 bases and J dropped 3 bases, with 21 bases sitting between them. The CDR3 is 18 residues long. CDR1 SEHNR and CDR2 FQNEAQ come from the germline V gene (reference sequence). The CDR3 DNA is TGTGCCAGCAGCTTTGCGGATTGGAGGGGCTCTGGCAAAAACATTCAGTACTTC. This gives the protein CASSFADWRGSGKNIQYF. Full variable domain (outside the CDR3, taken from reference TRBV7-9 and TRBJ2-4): DTGVSQNPRHKITKRGQNVTFRCDPISEHNRLYWYRQTLGQGPEFLTYFQNEAQLEKSRLLSDRFSAERPKGSFSTLEIQRTEQGDSAMYLCASSFADWRGSGKNIQYFGAGTRLSVL.

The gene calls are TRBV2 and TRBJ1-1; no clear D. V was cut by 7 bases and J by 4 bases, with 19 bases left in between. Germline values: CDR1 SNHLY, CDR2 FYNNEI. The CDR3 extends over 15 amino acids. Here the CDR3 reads CASKPRSEGRTEAFF. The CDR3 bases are TGTGCCAGCAAACCACGCTCCGAGGGCCGCACTGAAGCTTTCTTT.

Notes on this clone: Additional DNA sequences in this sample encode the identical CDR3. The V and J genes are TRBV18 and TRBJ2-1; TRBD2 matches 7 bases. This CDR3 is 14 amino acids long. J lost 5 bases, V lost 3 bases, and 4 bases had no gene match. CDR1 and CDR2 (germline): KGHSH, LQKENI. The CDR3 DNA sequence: TGTGCCAGCTCACCGGGCCTAGCGGACAATGAGCAGTTCTTC. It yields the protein CASSPGLADNEQFF.

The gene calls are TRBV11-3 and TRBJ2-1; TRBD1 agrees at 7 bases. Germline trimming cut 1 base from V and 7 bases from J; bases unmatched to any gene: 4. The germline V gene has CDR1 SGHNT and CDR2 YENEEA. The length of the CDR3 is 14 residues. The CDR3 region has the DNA TGTGCCAGCAGCTTAGGGCAGGGGGAGAATGAGCAGTTCTTC. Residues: CASSLGQGENEQFF.

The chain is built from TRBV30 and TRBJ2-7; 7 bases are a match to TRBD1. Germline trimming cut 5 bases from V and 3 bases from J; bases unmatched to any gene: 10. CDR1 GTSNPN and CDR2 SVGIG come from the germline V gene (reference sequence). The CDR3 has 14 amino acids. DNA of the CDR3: TGTGCCTGGGATGGGACAGAAACTTACTACGAGCAGTACTTC. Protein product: CAWDGTETYYEQYF.

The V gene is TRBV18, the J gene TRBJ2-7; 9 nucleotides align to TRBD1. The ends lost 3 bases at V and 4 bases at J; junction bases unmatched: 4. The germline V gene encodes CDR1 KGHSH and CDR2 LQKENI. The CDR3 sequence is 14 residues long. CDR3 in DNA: TGTGCCAGCTCACCCGGGACAGGGTGGTACGAGCAGTACTTC. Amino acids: CASSPGTGWYEQYF.

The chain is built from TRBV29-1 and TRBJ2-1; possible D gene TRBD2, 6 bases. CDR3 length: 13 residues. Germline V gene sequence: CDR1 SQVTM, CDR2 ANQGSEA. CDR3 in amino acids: CTVSPSGLDEQFF. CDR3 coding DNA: TGCACCGTATCCCCCAGCGGGTTAGATGAGCAGTTCTTC.